The entry that follows covers one TCR beta chain sequence. Its specificity is unknown. Method: immunoSEQ multiplex PCR; TCRdb's copy keeps in-frame clones and lacks some. This table has 78,000 or so clones, about nine tenths appearing once. CDR1 and CDR2 (germline): SGHNT, YENEEA. V was pared by 3 bases and J by 3 bases, with 8 bases between. The CDR3 loop spans 13 amino acids. This entry comes from a study of graft-versus-host responses after intestinal transplantation. Looking at the study overall: In this cohort, recipients had multivisceral, liver-intestinal, or isolated intestinal transplants. All recipients got anti-thymocyte globulin induction, then tacrolimus and steroids for approximately 3 years. Study-level findings and limits: Recipient marrow showed GvH clones, some seen first in ileum or blood. Elevated graft-versus-host to host-versus-graft clonal ratios in allografts were recorded for patients with graft-donor T cell macrochimerism.

The chain recombines TRBV11-3 with TRBJ1-1; D remains ambiguous. The sample consisted of unstimulated CD8+ T cells sorted from spleen or lymph node cells, taken before transplant. This receptor was obtained from a human donor who was the organ donor for an intestinal transplant. CDR3 amino acids: CASSFGGDTEAFF. The CDR3 DNA is TGTGCCAGCAGCTTCGGCGGGGACACTGAAGCTTTCTTT.